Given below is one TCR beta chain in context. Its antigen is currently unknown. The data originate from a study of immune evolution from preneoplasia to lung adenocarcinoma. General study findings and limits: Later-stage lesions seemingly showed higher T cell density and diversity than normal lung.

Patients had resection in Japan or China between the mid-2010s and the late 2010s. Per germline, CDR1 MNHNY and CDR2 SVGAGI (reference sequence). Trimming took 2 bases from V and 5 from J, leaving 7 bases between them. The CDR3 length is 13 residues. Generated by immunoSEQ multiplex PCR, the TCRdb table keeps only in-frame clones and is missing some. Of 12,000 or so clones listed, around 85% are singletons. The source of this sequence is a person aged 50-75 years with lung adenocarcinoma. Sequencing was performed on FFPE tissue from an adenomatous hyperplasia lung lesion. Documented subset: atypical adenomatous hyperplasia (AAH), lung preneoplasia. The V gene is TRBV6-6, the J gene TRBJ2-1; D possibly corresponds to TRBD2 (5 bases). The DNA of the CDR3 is TGTGCCAGCAGTTACGGACTGAACAATGAGCAGTTCTTC. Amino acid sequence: CASSYGLNNEQFF.